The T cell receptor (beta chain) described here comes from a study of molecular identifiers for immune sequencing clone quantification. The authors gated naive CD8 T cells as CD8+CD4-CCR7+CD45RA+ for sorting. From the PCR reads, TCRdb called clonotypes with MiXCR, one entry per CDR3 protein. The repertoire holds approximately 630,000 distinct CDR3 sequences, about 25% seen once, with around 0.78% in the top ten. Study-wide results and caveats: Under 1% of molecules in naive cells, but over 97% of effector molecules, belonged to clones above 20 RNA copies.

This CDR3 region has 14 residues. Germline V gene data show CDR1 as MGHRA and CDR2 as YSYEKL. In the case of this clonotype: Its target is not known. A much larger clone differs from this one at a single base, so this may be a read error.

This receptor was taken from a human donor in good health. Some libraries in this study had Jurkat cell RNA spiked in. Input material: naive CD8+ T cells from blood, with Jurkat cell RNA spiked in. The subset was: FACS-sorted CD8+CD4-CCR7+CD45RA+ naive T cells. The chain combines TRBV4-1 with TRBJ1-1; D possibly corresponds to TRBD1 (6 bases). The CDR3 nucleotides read TGCGCCAGCAGACGACAGGCGATTGACACTGAAGCTATCTTT. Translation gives CASRRQAIDTEAIF.